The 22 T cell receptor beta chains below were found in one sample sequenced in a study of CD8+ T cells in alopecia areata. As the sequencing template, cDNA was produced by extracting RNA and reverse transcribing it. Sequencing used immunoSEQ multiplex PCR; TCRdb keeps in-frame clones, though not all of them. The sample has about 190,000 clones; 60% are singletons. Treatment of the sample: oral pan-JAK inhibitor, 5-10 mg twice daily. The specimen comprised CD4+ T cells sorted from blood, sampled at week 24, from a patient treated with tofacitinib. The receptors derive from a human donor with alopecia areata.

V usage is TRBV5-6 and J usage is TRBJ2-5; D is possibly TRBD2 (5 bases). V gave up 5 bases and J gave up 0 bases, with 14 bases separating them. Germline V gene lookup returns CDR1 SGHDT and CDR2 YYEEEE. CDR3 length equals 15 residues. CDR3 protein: CASSDLAENQETQYF. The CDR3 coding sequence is TGTGCCAGCAGTGACCTAGCTGAGAACCAAGAGACCCAGTACTTC.

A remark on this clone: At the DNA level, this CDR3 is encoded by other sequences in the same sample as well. CDR3 residues: CASSVEGARGYTF. The CDR3 coding sequence is TGTGCCAGCAGCGTAGAGGGGGCTCGAGGCTACACCTTC. The chain is built from TRBV9 and TRBJ1-2, with 7 bases that match TRBD1. The CDR3 is 13 residues long. The trim removed 0 bases at V and 8 bases at J, leaving 4 bases unmatched. Germline CDR1 SGDLS, CDR2 YYNGEE.

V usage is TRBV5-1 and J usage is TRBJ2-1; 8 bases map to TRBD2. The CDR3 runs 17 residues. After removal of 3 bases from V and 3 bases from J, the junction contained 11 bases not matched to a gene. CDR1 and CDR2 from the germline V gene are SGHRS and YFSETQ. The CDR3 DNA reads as TGCGCCAGCAGCTGGAGCGGGGGCCTAACCAACTACAATGAGCAGTTCTTC. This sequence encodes CASSWSGGLTNYNEQFF. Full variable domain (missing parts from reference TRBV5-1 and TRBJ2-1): KAGVTQTPRYLIKTRGQQVTLSCSPISGHRSVSWYQQTPGQGLQFLFEYFSETQRNKGNFPGRFSGRQFSNSRSEMNVSTLELGDSALYLCASSWSGGLTNYNEQFFGPGTRLTVL.

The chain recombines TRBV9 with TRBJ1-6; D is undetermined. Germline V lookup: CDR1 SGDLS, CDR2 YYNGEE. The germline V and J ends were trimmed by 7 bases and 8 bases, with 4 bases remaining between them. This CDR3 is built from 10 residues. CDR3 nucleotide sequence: TGTGCCAGCGGAGATTCACCCCTCCACTTT. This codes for CASGDSPLHF.

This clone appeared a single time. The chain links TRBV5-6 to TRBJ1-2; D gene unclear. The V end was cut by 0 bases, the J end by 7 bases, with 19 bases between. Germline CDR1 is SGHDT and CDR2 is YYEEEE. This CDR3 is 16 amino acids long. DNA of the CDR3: TGTGCCAGCAGCTTGGGCCGAGCGACCTTAGAGGGTGGCTACACCTTC. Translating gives CASSLGRATLEGGYTF.

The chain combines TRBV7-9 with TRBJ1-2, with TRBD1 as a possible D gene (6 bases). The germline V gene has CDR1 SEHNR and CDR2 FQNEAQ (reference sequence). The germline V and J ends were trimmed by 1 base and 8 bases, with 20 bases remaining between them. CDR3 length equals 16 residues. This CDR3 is CASSLDVLPGARGYTF. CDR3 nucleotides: TGTGCCAGCAGCTTAGACGTTCTTCCGGGGGCGAGAGGCTACACCTTC.

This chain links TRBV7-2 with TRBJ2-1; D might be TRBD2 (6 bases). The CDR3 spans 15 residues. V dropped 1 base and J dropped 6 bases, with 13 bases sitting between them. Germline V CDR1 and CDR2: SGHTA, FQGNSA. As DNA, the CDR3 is TGTGCCAGCAGCTTAGAATTCGGGAGATTCAATGAGCAGTTCTTC. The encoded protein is CASSLEFGRFNEQFF.

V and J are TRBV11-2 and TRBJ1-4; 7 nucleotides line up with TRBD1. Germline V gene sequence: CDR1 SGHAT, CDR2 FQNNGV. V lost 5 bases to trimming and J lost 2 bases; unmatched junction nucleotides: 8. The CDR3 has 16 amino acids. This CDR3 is CASSPTGGGTNEKLFF. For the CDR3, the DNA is TGTGCCAGCAGCCCGACGGGAGGGGGCACTAATGAAAAACTGTTTTTT.

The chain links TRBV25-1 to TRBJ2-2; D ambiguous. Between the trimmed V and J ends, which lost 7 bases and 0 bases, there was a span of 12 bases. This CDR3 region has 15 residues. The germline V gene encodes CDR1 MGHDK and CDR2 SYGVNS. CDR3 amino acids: CASIGAQPNTGELFF. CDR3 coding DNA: TGTGCCAGCATAGGCGCCCAACCGAACACCGGGGAGCTGTTTTTT. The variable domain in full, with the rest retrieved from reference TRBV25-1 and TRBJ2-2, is EADIYQTPRYLVIGTGKKITLECSQTMGHDKMYWYQQDPGMELHLIHYSYGVNSTEKGDLSSESTVSRIRTEHFPLTLESARPSHTSQYLCASIGAQPNTGELFFGEGSRLTVL.

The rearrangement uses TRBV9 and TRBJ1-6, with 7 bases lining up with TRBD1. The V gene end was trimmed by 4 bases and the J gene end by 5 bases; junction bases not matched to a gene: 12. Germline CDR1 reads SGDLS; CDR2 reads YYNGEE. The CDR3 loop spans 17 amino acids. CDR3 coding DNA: TGTGCCAGCAGCCCTATGATGGGACAGCGTGATAATTCACCCCTCCACTTT. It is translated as CASSPMMGQRDNSPLHF. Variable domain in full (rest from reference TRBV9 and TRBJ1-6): DSGVTQTPKHLITATGQRVTLRCSPRSGDLSVYWYQQSLDQGLQFLIQYYNGEERAKGNILERFSAQQFPDLHSELNLSSLELGDSALYFCASSPMMGQRDNSPLHFGNGTRLTVT.

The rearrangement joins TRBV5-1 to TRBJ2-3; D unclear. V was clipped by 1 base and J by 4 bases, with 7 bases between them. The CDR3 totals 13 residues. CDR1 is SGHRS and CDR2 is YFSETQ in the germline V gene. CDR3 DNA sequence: TGCGCCAGCAGCTTGTTTCTAGCAGATACGCAGTATTTT. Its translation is CASSLFLADTQYF.

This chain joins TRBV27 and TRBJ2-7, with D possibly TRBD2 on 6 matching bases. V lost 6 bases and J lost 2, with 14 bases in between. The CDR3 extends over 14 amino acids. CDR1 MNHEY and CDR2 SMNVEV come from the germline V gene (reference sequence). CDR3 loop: CASSRTIQTYEQYF. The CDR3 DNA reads TGTGCCAGCAGCAGGACTATCCAAACCTACGAGCAGTACTTC.

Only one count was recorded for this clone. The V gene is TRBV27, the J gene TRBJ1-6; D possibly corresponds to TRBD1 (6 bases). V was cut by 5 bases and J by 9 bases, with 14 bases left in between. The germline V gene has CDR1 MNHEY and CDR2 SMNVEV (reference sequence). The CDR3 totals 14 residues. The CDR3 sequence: CASSQGTTGSPLHF. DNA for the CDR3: TGTGCCAGCAGTCAAGGGACAACGGGTTCACCCCTCCACTTT.

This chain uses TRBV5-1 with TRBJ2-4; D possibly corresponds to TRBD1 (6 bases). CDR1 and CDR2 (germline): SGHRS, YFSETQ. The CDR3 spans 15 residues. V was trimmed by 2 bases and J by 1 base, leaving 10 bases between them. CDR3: CASSLQGLAKNIQYF. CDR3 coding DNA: TGCGCCAGCAGCTTACAGGGCCTTGCCAAAAACATTCAGTACTTC.

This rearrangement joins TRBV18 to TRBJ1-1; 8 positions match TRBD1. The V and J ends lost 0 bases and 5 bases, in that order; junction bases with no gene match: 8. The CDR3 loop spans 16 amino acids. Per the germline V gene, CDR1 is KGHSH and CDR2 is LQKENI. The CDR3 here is CASSPPTRTGSTEAFF. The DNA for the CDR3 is TGTGCCAGCTCACCACCGACTCGGACAGGGTCAACTGAAGCTTTCTTT.

CDR3 nucleotide sequence: TGCGCCAGCAGCTGGAAGGCTAGCGGTATCAATGAGCAGTTCTTC. Translated, it gives CASSWKASGINEQFF. The chain joins TRBV4-3 to TRBJ2-1; 7 bases agree with TRBD2. Germline V gene sequence: CDR1 LGHNA, CDR2 YSLEER. This CDR3 comprises 15 residues. With V trimmed by 5 bases and J by 6 bases, 10 bases remained unmatched.

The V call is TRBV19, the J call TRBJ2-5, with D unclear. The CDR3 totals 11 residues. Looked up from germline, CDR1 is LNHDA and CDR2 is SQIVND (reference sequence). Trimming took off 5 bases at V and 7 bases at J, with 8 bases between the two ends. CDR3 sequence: CASSLSGTQYF. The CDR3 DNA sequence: TGTGCCAGTAGTCTTAGTGGGACCCAGTACTTC. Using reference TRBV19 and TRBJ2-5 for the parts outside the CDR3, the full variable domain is DGGITQSPKYLFRKEGQNVTLSCEQNLNHDAMYWYRQDPGQGLRLIYYSQIVNDFQKGDIAEGYSVSREKKESFPLTVTSAQKNPTAFYLCASSLSGTQYFGPGTRLLVL.

In nucleotides, the CDR3 is TGTGCCAGCAGCTTAGCCGGGGAGACCCAGTACTTC. Translating gives CASSLAGETQYF. The rearrangement joins TRBV7-9 to TRBJ2-5; no clear D gene. This CDR3 is 12 amino acids long. Germline V gives CDR1 SEHNR, CDR2 FQNEAQ (reference sequence). V gave up 0 bases and J gave up 5 bases, with 4 bases separating them.

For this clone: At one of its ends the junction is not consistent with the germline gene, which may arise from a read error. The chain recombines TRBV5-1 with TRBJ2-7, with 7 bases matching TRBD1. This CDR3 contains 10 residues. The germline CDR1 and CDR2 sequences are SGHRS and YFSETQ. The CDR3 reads CASTKPQGNF. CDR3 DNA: TGCGCCAGCACCAAACCACAGGGGAACTTC.

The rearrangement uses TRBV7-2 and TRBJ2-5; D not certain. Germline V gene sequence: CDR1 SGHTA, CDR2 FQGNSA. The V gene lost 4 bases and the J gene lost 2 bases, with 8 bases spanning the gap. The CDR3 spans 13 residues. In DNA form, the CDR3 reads TGTGCCAGCAGCTCCCGCACTCAAGAGACCCAGTACTTC. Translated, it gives CASSSRTQETQYF.

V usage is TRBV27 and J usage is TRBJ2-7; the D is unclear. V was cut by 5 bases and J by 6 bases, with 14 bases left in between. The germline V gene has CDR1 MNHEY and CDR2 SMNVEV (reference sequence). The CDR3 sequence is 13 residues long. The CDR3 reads CASSPYAVREQYF. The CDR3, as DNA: TGTGCCAGCAGTCCGTATGCGGTCCGCGAGCAGTACTTC.

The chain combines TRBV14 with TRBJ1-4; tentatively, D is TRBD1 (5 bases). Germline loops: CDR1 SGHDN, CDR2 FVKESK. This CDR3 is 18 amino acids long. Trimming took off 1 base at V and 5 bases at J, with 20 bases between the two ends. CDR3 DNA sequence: TGTGCCAGCAGCCAAGTGATCTTCAACAGTCAGGGCAATGAAAAACTGTTTTTT. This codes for CASSQVIFNSQGNEKLFF.